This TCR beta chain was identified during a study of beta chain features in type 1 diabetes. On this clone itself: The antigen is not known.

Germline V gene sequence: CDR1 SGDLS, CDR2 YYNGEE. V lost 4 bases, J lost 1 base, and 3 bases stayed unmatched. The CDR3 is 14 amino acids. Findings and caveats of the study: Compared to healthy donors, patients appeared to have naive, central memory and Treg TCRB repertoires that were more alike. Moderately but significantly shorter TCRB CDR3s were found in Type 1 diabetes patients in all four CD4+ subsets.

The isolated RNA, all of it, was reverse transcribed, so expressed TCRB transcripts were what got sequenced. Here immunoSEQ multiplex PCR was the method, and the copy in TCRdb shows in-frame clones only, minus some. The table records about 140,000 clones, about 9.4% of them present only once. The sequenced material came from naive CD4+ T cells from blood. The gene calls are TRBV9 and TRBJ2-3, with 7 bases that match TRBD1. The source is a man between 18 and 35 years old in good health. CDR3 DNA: TGTGCCAGCAGCAGGGGGCGGGGCACAGATACGCAGTATTTT. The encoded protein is CASSRGRGTDTQYF. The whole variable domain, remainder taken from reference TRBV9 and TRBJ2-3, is DSGVTQTPKHLITATGQRVTLRCSPRSGDLSVYWYQQSLDQGLQFLIQYYNGEERAKGNILERFSAQQFPDLHSELNLSSLELGDSALYFCASSRGRGTDTQYFGPGTRLTVL.